A selection of T cell receptor beta chains follows, all from one sample in a study of CD8+ T cells in alopecia areata. The data were produced by immunoSEQ multiplex PCR, yet TCRdb's version contains in-frame clones alone and is incomplete. The sample carries 10,000 or so clones, roughly three fifths recorded once. The sequenced sample was skin, obtained at week 0. The receptors here all came from a human donor with alopecia areata. Each CDR3 is given with its conserved first and last residue. The order of the fields is V gene, D gene, J gene, clone size, CDR3 protein, CDR3 DNA. D genes are given only for firm matches. Some rows mark clone size as missing; the rest say once, few, many or name a class of expanded clone.

TRBV2	-	TRBJ1-5	-	CASSDRQRRVRGQPQHF	TGTGCCAGCAGCGATCGTCAGAGAAGGGTGCGGGGTCAGCCCCAGCATTTT
TRBV7-9	-	TRBJ1-1	-	CASSLAEGRYRNTEAFF	TGTGCCAGCAGCTTAGCGGAGGGGCGGTATAGGAACACTGAAGCTTTCTTT
TRBV19	-	TRBJ1-1	-	CASSIAAGTNTEAFF	TGTGCCAGTAGTATAGCCGCGGGGACAAACACTGAAGCTTTCTTT
TRBV9	TRBD1	TRBJ1-1	-	CASSRQGWPREAFF	TGTGCCAGCAGCCGACAGGGTTGGCCCCGTGAGGCTTTCTTT
TRBV5-1	TRBD2	TRBJ2-3	few	CASSPGLADLDTQYF	TGCGCCAGCAGCCCGGGACTAGCGGATCTAGATACGCAGTATTTT
TRBV6-6	-	TRBJ1-1	few	CASIQRGTEAFF	TGTGCCAGCATCCAACGGGGCACTGAAGCTTTCTTT
TRBV5-4	TRBD1	TRBJ2-3	-	CASSLGPTGGRADTQYF	TGTGCCAGCAGCCTGGGACCGACAGGGGGCCGCGCAGATACGCAGTATTTT
TRBV4-1	-	TRBJ1-2	-	CASSQGPTNNYGYTF	TGCGCCAGCAGCCAGGGACCGACTAATAACTATGGCTACACCTTC
TRBV7-2	-	TRBJ2-7	-	CASSLARAGSSYEQYF	TGTGCCAGCAGCTTAGCAAGGGCAGGAAGCTCCTACGAGCAGTACTTC
TRBV7-3	TRBD1	TRBJ1-5	few	CASVRDRGLSSNQPQHF	TGTGCCAGCGTCCGGGACAGGGGGCTGTCTAGTAATCAGCCCCAGCATTTT
TRBV5-1	-	TRBJ2-3	-	CASSLDGATDTQYF	TGCGCCAGCAGCTTGGACGGAGCCACAGATACGCAGTATTTT
TRBV11-1	TRBD1	TRBJ2-2	-	CASSRDRNTGELFF	TGTGCCAGCAGCCGGGACAGGAACACCGGGGAGCTGTTTTTT
TRBV7-2	-	TRBJ2-1	-	CASSLEDYSYNEQFF	TGTGCCAGCAGCTTAGAAGACTACTCCTACAATGAGCAGTTCTTC
TRBV7-2	-	TRBJ1-2	-	CASSLAGGYGYTF	TGTGCCAGCAGCTTAGCAGGGGGCTATGGCTACACCTTC
TRBV7-6	-	TRBJ1-2	few	CASSLEKGTYGYTF	TGTGCCAGCAGCTTAGAGAAGGGGACCTATGGCTACACCTTC
TRBV18	-	TRBJ1-1	few	CASSPGEERNTEAFF	TGTGCCAGCTCACCGGGGGAAGAGAGGAACACTGAAGCTTTCTTT
TRBV29-1	TRBD1	TRBJ2-3	-	CSVPKAQGATDTQYF	TGCAGCGTCCCTAAGGCCCAGGGGGCTACAGATACGCAGTATTTT
TRBV15	-	TRBJ1-2	-	CATSSSWFWSVIYYGYTF	TGTGCCACCAGCAGCTCCTGGTTTTGGTCGGTAATTTACTATGGCTACACCTTC
TRBV19	-	TRBJ1-5	-	CASSSLGAGGNQPQHF	TGTGCCAGTAGTTCCCTTGGGGCAGGGGGCAATCAGCCCCAGCATTTT
TRBV15	-	TRBJ2-1	few	CATSRLDRYNEQFF	TGTGCCACCAGCAGACTGGACAGATACAATGAGCAGTTCTTC
TRBV5-4	TRBD2	TRBJ2-5	once	CASSSFYLAGGQETQYF	TGTGCCAGCAGCTCCTTTTATTTAGCGGGGGGCCAAGAGACCCAGTACTTC
TRBV29-1	TRBD2	TRBJ2-7	few	CSARGEGDEQYF	TGCAGCGCTCGTGGGGAGGGTGACGAGCAGTACTTC
TRBV29-1	-	TRBJ2-7	-	CSVAGRMNEQYF	TGCAGCGTCGCTGGGCGGATGAACGAGCAGTACTTC
TRBV5-4	-	TRBJ2-7	-	CASSFSFRAGEQYF	TGTGCCAGCAGCTTTAGTTTCAGGGCGGGCGAGCAGTACTTC
TRBV25-1	-	TRBJ1-5	-	CASSDSYRGNQPQHF	TGTGCCAGCAGTGATTCTTATCGAGGCAATCAGCCCCAGCATTTT
TRBV7-9	TRBD2	TRBJ2-7	once	CASSGGEGSTYEQYF	TGTGCCAGCAGCGGGGGGGAAGGCAGTACCTACGAGCAGTACTTC
TRBV4-1	-	TRBJ1-3	-	CASSQVIGNTIYF	TGCGCCAGCAGCCAAGTTATAGGAAACACCATATATTTT
TRBV30	-	TRBJ1-4	-	CAWSAGPLEKLFF	TGTGCCTGGAGCGCCGGTCCACTAGAAAAACTGTTTTTT
TRBV7-7	-	TRBJ2-5	-	CASSFDSKQETQYF	TGTGCTAGCAGCTTCGACAGTAAACAAGAGACCCAGTACTTC